This T cell receptor beta chain was sequenced in a study of blood T cell repertoires in COVID-19. Method: immunoSEQ multiplex PCR; TCRdb's copy keeps in-frame clones and lacks some. The table shows about 500,000 clones, with about 88% occurring only once. The V gene's germline CDR1 is SGHRS and CDR2 YFSETQ. This CDR3 is built from 15 residues. Trimming pared 5 bases from V and 4 bases from J, leaving 18 bases between. The sample was peripheral blood. The TCR was taken from a man aged 18 to 29 with COVID-19, enrolled during active disease. The chain joins TRBV5-1 to TRBJ1-2; no clear D gene. In nucleotides, the CDR3 is TGCGCCAGCAGTTGGTCGGAGCCACCGTCCTATGGCTACACCTTC. Translating it yields CASSWSEPPSYGYTF.